What follows are 20 T cell receptor beta chains derived from one specimen sequenced in a study of blood T cells in healthy people across ages. Next came a second PCR, run for about 6 to 12 cycles, which used a sample-barcoded 5' primer along with a J-beta primer mix. TCRdb passed the 5' RACE reads through MiXCR, listing each CDR3 protein once. Altogether around 1,100,000 distinct CDR3 sequences are present, approximately 38% being singletons, with the ten largest covering over 10%. The sequencing sample was made of blood. All receptors derive from a man in his late teens or twenties in good health.

This clonotype was observed a few times. V usage is TRBV12-3 or TRBV12-4 and J usage is TRBJ2-3, with 7 bases that match TRBD1. The CDR3 contains 16 residues. The ends lost 6 bases at V and 3 bases at J; junction bases unmatched: 12. The CDR3 DNA is TGTGCCAGCAGGAAAACCGGGGACAGTTCTACAGATACGCAGTATTTT. Translation: CASRKTGDSSTDTQYF.

In this sample, this clonotype turned up many times. The CDR3 loop is CASIAGITDTQYF. Written as DNA, the CDR3 is TGTGCCAGCATAGCGGGGATTACAGATACGCAGTATTTT. The V call is TRBV12-3 or TRBV12-4, the J call TRBJ2-3; TRBD2 matches 8 bases. This CDR3 region has 13 residues. The V segment lost 7 bases and the J segment 3 bases; nucleotides outside the gene matches: 3.

This chain connects TRBV4-2 to TRBJ2-5; TRBD2 matches 8 bases. CDR3 length equals 16 residues. After removal of 5 bases from V and 11 bases from J, the junction contained 19 bases not matched to a gene. CDR1 is LGHNA, CDR2 YNFKEQ, per germline. This CDR3 is CASSISGGGADNEQYF. The CDR3 nucleotides read TGTGCCAGCAGCATATCCGGGGGGGGCGCGGACAATGAGCAGTACTTC.

The chain combines TRBV28 with TRBJ1-2, with TRBD1 matching over 7 bases. The V gene's germline CDR1 is MDHEN and CDR2 SYDVKM. This CDR3 contains 14 residues. V was pared by 8 bases and J by 2 bases, with 8 bases of the junction left unmatched. The CDR3 reads CASATQGGNYGYTF. For the CDR3, the DNA is TGTGCCAGCGCAACCCAGGGGGGGAACTATGGCTACACCTTC.

This clonotype showed up many times. CDR3 nucleotide sequence: TGCAGTGCACCCACCGGGGCAGATACGCAGTATTTT. Translated, it gives CSAPTGADTQYF. The chain is built from TRBV20-1 and TRBJ2-3; possibly TRBD2 for D (5 bases). From germline, CDR1 is DFQATT and CDR2 SNEGSKA (reference sequence). Trimming stripped 6 bases from V and 4 bases from J, with 11 bases between. This CDR3 is built from 12 residues.

The chain links TRBV7-9 to TRBJ2-3; 10 nucleotides match TRBD2. The CDR3 consists of 16 residues. CDR1 and CDR2 (germline): SEHNR, FQNEAQ (reference sequence). Trimming at V came to 4 bases and at J to 5 bases, leaving 9 bases not matched to a gene. The CDR3: CASSSLRLAGKDTQYF. Here the CDR3 DNA reads TGTGCCAGCAGCTCTCTTAGACTAGCGGGCAAAGATACGCAGTATTTT.

This clonotype was picked up a small number of times. In nucleotides, the CDR3 is TGTGCCAGCAGCCTCCTTATTAGGACAGATACGCAGTATTTT. This translates into CASSLLIRTDTQYF. The chain carries TRBV11-2 and TRBJ2-3; no definite D call. Trimming left V 5 bases short and J 3 bases short, with 12 bases between. The germline V gene encodes CDR1 SGHAT and CDR2 FQNNGV. The CDR3 has 14 amino acids.

V gene TRBV7-9 combines with J gene TRBJ2-7, with D tentatively TRBD1 (6 bases). The V and J ends lost 4 bases and 3 bases respectively, with 16 bases between them. Per germline, CDR1 SEHNR and CDR2 FQNEAQ (reference sequence). The CDR3 contains 15 residues. The CDR3 is CASSSDLQGVYEQYF. The CDR3 coding sequence is TGTGCCAGCAGCTCAGATTTACAGGGAGTCTACGAGCAGTACTTC.

The V and J genes are TRBV13 and TRBJ2-1; 12 nucleotides line up with TRBD2. The junction had 13 bases not matched to a gene; V was cut back by 5 bases and J by 5 bases. CDR3 length: 18 residues. Germline loops: CDR1 PRHDT, CDR2 FYEKMQ (reference sequence). CDR3 loop: CASSHYLAGGSGHNEQFF. The CDR3 DNA follows: TGTGCCAGCAGCCACTATCTAGCGGGGGGGTCTGGCCACAATGAGCAGTTCTTC. The full variable domain, rest sourced from reference TRBV13 and TRBJ2-1, is AAGVIQSPRHLIKEKRETATLKCYPIPRHDTVYWYQQGPGQDPQFLISFYEKMQSDKGSIPDRFSAQQFSDYHSELNMSSLELGDSALYFCASSHYLAGGSGHNEQFFGPGTRLTVL.

This chain connects TRBV7-9 to TRBJ1-4; D not certain. The CDR3 is 16 amino acids. The ends were cut back, 0 bases at V and 11 bases at J, with 19 bases in the middle. Germline values: CDR1 SEHNR, CDR2 FQNEAQ (reference sequence). The CDR3 DNA sequence: TGTGCCAGCAGCTTAGCGGCATCAAGAGGTATCCTTAAACTGTTTTTT. The encoded protein is CASSLAASRGILKLFF.

A remark on this clonotype: The germline gene is not matched at one end of the junction; a read error may be the cause. This sequence joins TRBV14 and TRBJ1-2; no definite D call. The CDR3 extends over 12 amino acids. The germline CDR1 and CDR2 sequences are SGHDN and FVKESK. The DNA for the CDR3 is TGTGCCAGCAGCCAAGAAGCTAATGGTTACACCTTC. Translated, it gives CASSQEANGYTF. The whole variable domain, remainder taken from reference TRBV14 and TRBJ1-2, is EAGVTQFPSHSVIEKGQTVTLRCDPISGHDNLYWYRRVMGKEIKFLLHFVKESKQDESGMPNNRFLAERTGGTYSTLKVQPAELEDSGVYFCASSQEANGYTFGSGTRLTVV.

The chain joins TRBV9 to TRBJ1-2; D remains ambiguous. V was cut by 2 bases and J by 1 base, with 6 bases left in between. CDR1 and CDR2 from the germline V gene are SGDLS and YYNGEE. The CDR3 is 13 residues long. CDR3 region: CASSVMDNYGYTF. For the CDR3, the DNA is TGTGCCAGCAGCGTTATGGATAACTATGGCTACACCTTC. The full variable domain, rest sourced from reference TRBV9 and TRBJ1-2, is DSGVTQTPKHLITATGQRVTLRCSPRSGDLSVYWYQQSLDQGLQFLIQYYNGEERAKGNILERFSAQQFPDLHSELNLSSLELGDSALYFCASSVMDNYGYTFGSGTRLTVV.

The gene calls are TRBV7-2 and TRBJ1-5; D is perhaps TRBD1 (5 bases). The CDR3 length is 16 residues. V shed 5 bases and J shed 0 bases, with 14 bases lying between them. The germline gives CDR1 SGHTA, CDR2 FQGNSA. This chain's CDR3 is CASSTGQVSSNQPQHF. CDR3 DNA sequence: TGTGCCAGCAGCACAGGTCAGGTTTCTAGCAATCAGCCCCAGCATTTT.

V usage is TRBV9 and J usage is TRBJ1-2; tentative D call: TRBD1 (6 bases). Deletions cut 8 bases from V and 5 bases from J, with 16 bases between. This CDR3 region has 13 residues. The V gene's germline CDR1 is SGDLS and CDR2 YYNGEE. The CDR3 DNA is TGTGCCAGTGGCAGGGGATCTACGTATGGCTACACCTTC. Translated: CASGRGSTYGYTF. The full variable domain, in which reference TRBV9 and TRBJ1-2 provide the parts outside the CDR3, is DSGVTQTPKHLITATGQRVTLRCSPRSGDLSVYWYQQSLDQGLQFLIQYYNGEERAKGNILERFSAQQFPDLHSELNLSSLELGDSALYFCASGRGSTYGYTFGSGTRLTVV.

The V and J genes are TRBV29-1 and TRBJ1-1; D is ambiguous. Germline assignment: CDR1 SQVTM and CDR2 ANQGSEA. The CDR3 spans 13 residues. Trimming left V 7 bases short and J 6 bases short, with 18 bases between. The CDR3 bases are TGCAGCGCGGTGAGGGAGGCGGACGCTGAAGCTTTCTTT. Translation gives CSAVREADAEAFF.

The chain couples TRBV7-9 to TRBJ2-6; tentative D call: TRBD1 (6 bases). The CDR3 is 17 amino acids. V lost 3 bases, J lost 0 bases, and 12 bases lay in between. The V gene's germline CDR1 is SEHNR and CDR2 FQNEAQ (reference sequence). The DNA for the CDR3 is TGTGCCAGCAGCTTCAGGACAGCTAGCTCTGGGGCCAACGTCCTGACTTTC. Translation gives CASSFRTASSGANVLTF.

This clonotype was recorded a few times. V is TRBV6-1 and J is TRBJ1-1; tentatively, D is TRBD1 (5 bases). This CDR3 region has 14 residues. Germline V gives CDR1 MNHNS, CDR2 SASEGT. Trimming stripped 7 bases from V and 0 bases from J, with 12 bases between. CDR3 sequence: CASKGQGLNTEAFF. DNA of the CDR3: TGTGCCAGCAAGGGTCAGGGACTGAACACTGAAGCTTTCTTT.

This clonotype was found many times. The J gene is TRBJ1-2, the V gene TRBV7-9; 7 bases match TRBD1. V shed 5 bases and J 5 bases; nucleotides not matched to a gene: 8. The CDR3 runs 14 residues. Germline-derived CDR1 and CDR2 are SEHNR and FQNEAQ (reference sequence). The chain's CDR3 is CASSEGQRIYGYTF. CDR3 DNA: TGTGCCAGCAGCGAGGGACAGAGAATTTATGGCTACACCTTC.

This clonotype was picked up a small number of times. The genes are TRBV9 and TRBJ2-7; weak D call: TRBD1 (5 bases). CDR3 length equals 14 residues. Germline-derived CDR1 and CDR2 are SGDLS and YYNGEE. Trimming took 0 bases from V and 2 from J, leaving 9 bases between them. The CDR3 DNA reads TGTGCCAGCAGCGTAGCTACAGGAGCCTACGAGCAGTACTTC. Translated: CASSVATGAYEQYF.

The chain couples TRBV10-3 to TRBJ2-2; maybe TRBD1 (6 bases). Per germline, CDR1 ENHRY and CDR2 SYGVKD. The CDR3 runs 15 residues. Trimming removed 10 bases from V and 1 base from J, with 16 bases in between. CDR3 bases: TGTGCCAGCCGGCAGGGGCGCCTGAACACCGGGGAGCTGTTTTTT. This gives the protein CASRQGRLNTGELFF.